This TCR beta chain was identified during a study of blood T cell repertoires in COVID-19. Study overall: In each case, the material was cDNA or gDNA derived from T cells, B-cell-depleted T cells, or PBMCs.

Seattle patient enrollment occurred during active infection, with longitudinal follow-up thereafter. TCRdb keeps only in-frame clones here, not all; method: immunoSEQ multiplex PCR. The sample has about 340,000 clones, 75% to 90% seen once; the top ten hold roughly 6.6%. Germline V gives CDR1 DFQATT, CDR2 SNEGSKA (reference sequence). Trimming removed 3 bases from V and 5 bases from J, with 25 bases in between. There are 17 residues in the CDR3. The material sequenced was peripheral blood. V and J are TRBV20-1 and TRBJ1-2; weak D call: TRBD1 (5 bases). The sequence derives from a woman aged 60-70 years with COVID-19, enrolled during active disease. CDR3 loop: CSASTSPSRGGEYGYTF. The CDR3 nucleotides are TGCAGTGCTAGTACTTCCCCCTCACGAGGAGGGGAATATGGCTACACCTTC.